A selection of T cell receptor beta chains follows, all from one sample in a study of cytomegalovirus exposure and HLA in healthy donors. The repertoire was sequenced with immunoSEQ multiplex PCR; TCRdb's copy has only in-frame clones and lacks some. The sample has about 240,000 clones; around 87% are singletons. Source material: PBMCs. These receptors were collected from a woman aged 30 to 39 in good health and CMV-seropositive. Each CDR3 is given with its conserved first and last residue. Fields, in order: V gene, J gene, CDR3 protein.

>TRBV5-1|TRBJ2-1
CASSHSGSSYNEQFF
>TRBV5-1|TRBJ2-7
CASSLQAELPYEQYF
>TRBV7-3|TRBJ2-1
CASSLGLSYNEQFF
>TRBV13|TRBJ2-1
CASSLVLAGYNEQFF
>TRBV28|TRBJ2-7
CAAGTDSYEQYF
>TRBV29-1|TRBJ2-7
CSVDYRGGMGQYF
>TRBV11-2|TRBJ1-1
CASSPSTVNTEAFF
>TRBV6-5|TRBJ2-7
CASSYSAGGHNEQYF
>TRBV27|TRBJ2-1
CASRGLAGNNEQFF
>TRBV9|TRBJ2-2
CASSVEAGDGELFF
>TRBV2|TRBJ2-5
CASSEGREGRETQYF
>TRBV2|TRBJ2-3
CASTGTSGIRQYF
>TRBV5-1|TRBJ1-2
CASSPDREYGYTF
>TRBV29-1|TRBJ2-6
CSGSISGANVLTF
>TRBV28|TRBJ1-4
CASSLPATNEKLFF
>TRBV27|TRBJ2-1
CASRVSGRAYNEQFF
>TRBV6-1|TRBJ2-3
CASSATSGRAATDTQYF
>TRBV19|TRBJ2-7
CASSNAGGPEQYF
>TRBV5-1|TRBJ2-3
CASRTSGSVDTQYF
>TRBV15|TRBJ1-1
CATSRGRAGANTEAFF
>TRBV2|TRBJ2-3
CASSENRGKADTQYF
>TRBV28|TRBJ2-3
CASSPQAGGTDTQYF
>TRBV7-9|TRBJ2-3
CASSLALTDTQYF
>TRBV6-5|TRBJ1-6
CASRPGTGVDSPLHF
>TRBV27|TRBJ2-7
CASSSGTSGSHEQYF
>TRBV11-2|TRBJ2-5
CASSFQTGRGETQYF
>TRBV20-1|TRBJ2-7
CSARRDYEQYF
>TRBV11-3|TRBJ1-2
CASSPTTGDGGYTF
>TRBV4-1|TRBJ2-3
CASSQISGSPTDTQYF
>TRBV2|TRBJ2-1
CASTTGLAGPDEQFF
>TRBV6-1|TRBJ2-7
CASRTTGYEQYF
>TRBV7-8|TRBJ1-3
CASSFRQAGNTIYF
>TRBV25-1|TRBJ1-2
CASKGQGDNYGYTF
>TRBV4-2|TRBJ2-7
CASTSTGGGYYEQYF
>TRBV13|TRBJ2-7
CASSLEQTREQYF
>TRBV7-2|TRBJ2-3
CASSLASHPRTDTQYF
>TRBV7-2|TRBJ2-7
CASSAGGTSGHEQYF
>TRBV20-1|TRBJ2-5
CSATSLETQYF
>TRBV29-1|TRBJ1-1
CSVAFRGLNTEAFF
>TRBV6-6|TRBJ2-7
CASSYPGGGSYEQYF